This T cell receptor beta chain came from a study of read filtering for tumor transcriptome and immune sequencing. Study-level results: Dropping single-read clonotypes raised IR-seq and RNA-seq shared-clonotype correlation.

This clonotype occurred many times. Its antigen is currently unknown. From 300 to 450 ng of RNA, a library with molecular barcoded alpha/delta and beta/gamma adaptors was made. TCRdb recomputed calls from the reads with MiXCR, one row per CDR3 protein. The sample records 62,000 or so distinct CDR3 sequences, approximately 15% being singletons. V lost 4 bases to trimming and J lost 0 bases; unmatched junction nucleotides: 5. The germline V gene has CDR1 SEHNR and CDR2 FQNEAQ (reference sequence). The CDR3 is 16 residues long. The sequenced sample was a population of CD138-negative cells sorted from bone marrow. This clonotype originated in a donor at least 40 years old with multiple myeloma. The J gene is TRBJ2-2, the V gene TRBV7-9; 7 bases match TRBD1. This CDR3 reads CASSSWGTANTGELFF. DNA for the CDR3: TGTGCCAGCAGCTCCTGGGGGACAGCGAACACCGGGGAGCTGTTTTTT.